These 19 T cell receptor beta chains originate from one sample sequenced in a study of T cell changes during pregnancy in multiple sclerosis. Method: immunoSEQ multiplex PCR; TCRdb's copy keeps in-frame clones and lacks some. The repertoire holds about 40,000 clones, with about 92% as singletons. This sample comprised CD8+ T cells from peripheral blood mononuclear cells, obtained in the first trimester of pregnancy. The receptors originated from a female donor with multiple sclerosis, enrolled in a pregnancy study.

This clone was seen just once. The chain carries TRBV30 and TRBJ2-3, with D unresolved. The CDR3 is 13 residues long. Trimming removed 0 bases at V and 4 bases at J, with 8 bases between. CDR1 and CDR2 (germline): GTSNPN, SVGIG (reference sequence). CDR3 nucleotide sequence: TGTGCCTGGAGTGTCGACTCGGCAGATACGCAGTATTTT. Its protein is CAWSVDSADTQYF.

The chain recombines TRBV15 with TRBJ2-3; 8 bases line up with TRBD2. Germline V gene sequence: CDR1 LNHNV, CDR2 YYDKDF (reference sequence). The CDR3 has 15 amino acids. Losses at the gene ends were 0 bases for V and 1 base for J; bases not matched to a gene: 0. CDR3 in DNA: TGTGCCACCAGCAGAGAGCGGGGGGGCACAGATACGCAGTATTTT. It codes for CATSRERGGTDTQYF.

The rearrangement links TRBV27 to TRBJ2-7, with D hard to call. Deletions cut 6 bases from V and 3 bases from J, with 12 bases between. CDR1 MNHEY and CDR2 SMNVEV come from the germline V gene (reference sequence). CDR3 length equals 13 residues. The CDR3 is CASRTLGSYEQYF. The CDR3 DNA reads TGTGCCAGCAGAACCCTAGGAAGCTACGAGCAGTACTTC.

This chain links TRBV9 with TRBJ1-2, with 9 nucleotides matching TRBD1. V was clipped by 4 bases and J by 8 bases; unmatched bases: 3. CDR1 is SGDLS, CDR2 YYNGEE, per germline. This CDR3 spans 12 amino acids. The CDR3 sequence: CASSRTGEGYTF. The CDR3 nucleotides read TGTGCCAGCAGCCGGACAGGGGAAGGCTACACCTTC.

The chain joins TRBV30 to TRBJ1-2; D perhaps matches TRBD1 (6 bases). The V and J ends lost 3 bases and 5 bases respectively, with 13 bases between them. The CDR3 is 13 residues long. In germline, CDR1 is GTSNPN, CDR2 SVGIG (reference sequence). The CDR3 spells CAWRGGPGYGYTF. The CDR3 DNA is TGTGCCTGGAGAGGGGGACCGGGGTATGGCTACACCTTC.

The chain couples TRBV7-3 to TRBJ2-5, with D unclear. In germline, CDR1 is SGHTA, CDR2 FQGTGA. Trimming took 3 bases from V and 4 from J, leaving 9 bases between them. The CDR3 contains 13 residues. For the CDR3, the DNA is TGTGCCAGCAGCTTCATCCACGGAGAGACCCAGTACTTC. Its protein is CASSFIHGETQYF.

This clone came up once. CDR3 nucleotides: TGTGCCAGCAGTAAGACAGGGATTTACGAGCAGTACTTC. Amino acids: CASSKTGIYEQYF. The chain recombines TRBV27 with TRBJ2-7, with 7 bases lining up with TRBD1. Per the germline V gene, CDR1 is MNHEY and CDR2 is SMNVEV (reference sequence). V trimming: 5 bases; J trimming: 4 bases; junction bases outside the gene matches: 5. The CDR3 runs 13 residues.

The CDR3 reads CATSMRTGAPYEQYF. The CDR3 nucleotides are TGTGCCACCAGCATGAGGACAGGGGCGCCCTACGAGCAGTACTTC. The chain carries TRBV15 and TRBJ2-7; 9 bases fit TRBD1. Germline assignment: CDR1 LNHNV and CDR2 YYDKDF (reference sequence). This CDR3 region has 15 residues. J was trimmed by 2 bases and V by 4 bases; bases with no gene match: 6.

The CDR3 here is CASRDRNNEQFF. The DNA of the CDR3 is TGTGCCAGCAGGGACAGAAACAATGAGCAGTTCTTC. This rearrangement joins TRBV25-1 to TRBJ2-1; perhaps TRBD1 as D (6 bases). With 6 bases removed from V and 5 bases from J, the gap between germline ends came to 8 bases. The V gene's germline CDR1 is MGHDK and CDR2 SYGVNS. CDR3 length: 12 amino acids.

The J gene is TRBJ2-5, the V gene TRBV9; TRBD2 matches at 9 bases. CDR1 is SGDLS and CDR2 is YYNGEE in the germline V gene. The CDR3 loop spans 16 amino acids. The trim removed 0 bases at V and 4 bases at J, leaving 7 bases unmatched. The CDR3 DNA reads TGTGCCAGCAGCGTAGCGGGCGGGGGGGCCGCAGAGACCCAGTACTTC. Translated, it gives CASSVAGGGAAETQYF. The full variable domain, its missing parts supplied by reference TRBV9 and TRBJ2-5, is DSGVTQTPKHLITATGQRVTLRCSPRSGDLSVYWYQQSLDQGLQFLIQYYNGEERAKGNILERFSAQQFPDLHSELNLSSLELGDSALYFCASSVAGGGAAETQYFGPGTRLLVL.

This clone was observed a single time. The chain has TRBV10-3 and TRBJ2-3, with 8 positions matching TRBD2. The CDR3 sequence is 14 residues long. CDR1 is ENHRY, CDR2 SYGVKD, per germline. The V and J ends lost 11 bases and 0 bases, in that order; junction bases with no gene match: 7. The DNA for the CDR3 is TGTGCCTTAAAAGGCGGGGGGAGCACAGATACGCAGTATTTT. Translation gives CALKGGGSTDTQYF.

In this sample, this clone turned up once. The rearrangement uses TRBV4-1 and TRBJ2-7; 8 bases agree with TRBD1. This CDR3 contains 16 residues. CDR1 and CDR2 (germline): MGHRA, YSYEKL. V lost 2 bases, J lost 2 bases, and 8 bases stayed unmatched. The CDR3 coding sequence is TGCGCCAGCAGCCAATTATCAGGGGGCCCTGCCTACGAGCAGTACTTC. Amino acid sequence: CASSQLSGGPAYEQYF.

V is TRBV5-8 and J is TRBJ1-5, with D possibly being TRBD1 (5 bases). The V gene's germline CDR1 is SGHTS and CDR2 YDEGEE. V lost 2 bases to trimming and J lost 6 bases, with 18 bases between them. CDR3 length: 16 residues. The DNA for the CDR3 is TGTGCCAGCAGCTTTCGTCCCGACTGGGGCTTTCAGCCCCAGCATTTT. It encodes CASSFRPDWGFQPQHF.

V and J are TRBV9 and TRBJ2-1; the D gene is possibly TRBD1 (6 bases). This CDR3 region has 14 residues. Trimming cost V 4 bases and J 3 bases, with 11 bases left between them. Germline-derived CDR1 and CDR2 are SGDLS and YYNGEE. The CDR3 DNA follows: TGTGCCAGCAGCCCCAGGACAGACTACAATGAGCAGTTCTTC. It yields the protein CASSPRTDYNEQFF.

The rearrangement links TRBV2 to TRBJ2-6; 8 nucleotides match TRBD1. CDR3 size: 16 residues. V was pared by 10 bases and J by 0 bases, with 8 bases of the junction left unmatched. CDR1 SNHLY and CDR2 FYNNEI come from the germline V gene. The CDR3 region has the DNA TGTGCCACAGTGACAGGGGATCCCTCTGGGGCCAACGTCCTGACTTTC. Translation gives CATVTGDPSGANVLTF.

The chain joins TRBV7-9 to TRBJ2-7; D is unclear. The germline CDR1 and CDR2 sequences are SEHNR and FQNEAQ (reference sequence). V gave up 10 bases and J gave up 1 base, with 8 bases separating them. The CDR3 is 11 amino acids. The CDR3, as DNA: TGTGCCACATCCGGGTCCTACGAGCAGTACTTC. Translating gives CATSGSYEQYF.

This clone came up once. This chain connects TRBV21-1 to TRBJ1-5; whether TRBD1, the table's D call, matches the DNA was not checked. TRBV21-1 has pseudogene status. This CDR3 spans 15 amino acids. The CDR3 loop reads CASSNFRGCSQPQHF. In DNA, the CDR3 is TGTGCCAGCAGCAATTTTAGGGGGTGTTCTCAGCCCCAGCATTTT.

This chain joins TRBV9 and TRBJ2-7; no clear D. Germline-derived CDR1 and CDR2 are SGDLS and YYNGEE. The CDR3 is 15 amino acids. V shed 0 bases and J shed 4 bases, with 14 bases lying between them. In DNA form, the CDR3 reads TGTGCCAGCAGCGTAGATTCCGGCGGAAAATACGAGCAGTACTTC. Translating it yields CASSVDSGGKYEQYF.

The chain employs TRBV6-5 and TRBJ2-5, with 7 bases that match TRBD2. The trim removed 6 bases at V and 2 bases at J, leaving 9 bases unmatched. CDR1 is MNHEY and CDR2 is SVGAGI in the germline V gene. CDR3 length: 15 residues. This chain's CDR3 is CASSHLLAVQETQYF. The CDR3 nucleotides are TGTGCCAGCAGCCACCTGCTAGCGGTACAAGAGACCCAGTACTTC.